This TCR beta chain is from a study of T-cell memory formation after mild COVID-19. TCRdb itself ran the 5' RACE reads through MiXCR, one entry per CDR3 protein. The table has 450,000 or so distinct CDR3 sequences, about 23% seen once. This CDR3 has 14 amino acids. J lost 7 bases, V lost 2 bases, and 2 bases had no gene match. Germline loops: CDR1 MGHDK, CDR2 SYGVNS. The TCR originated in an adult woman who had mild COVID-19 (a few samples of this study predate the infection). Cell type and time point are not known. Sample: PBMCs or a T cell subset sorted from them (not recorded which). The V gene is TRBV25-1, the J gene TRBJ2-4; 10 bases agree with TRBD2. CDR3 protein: CASSEEREGNIQYF. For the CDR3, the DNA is TGTGCCAGCAGTGAAGAGCGGGAGGGGAACATTCAGTACTTC. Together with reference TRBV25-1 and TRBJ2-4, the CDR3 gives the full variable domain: EADIYQTPRYLVIGTGKKITLECSQTMGHDKMYWYQQDPGMELHLIHYSYGVNSTEKGDLSSESTVSRIRTEHFPLTLESARPSHTSQYLCASSEEREGNIQYFGAGTRLSVL.